Each of the 24 T cell receptor beta chains below was sequenced from the same sample in a study of blood T cell repertoires in COVID-19. Clones were sequenced by immunoSEQ multiplex PCR, and TCRdb holds only the in-frame ones, with some missing. The data contain some 15,000 clones, about four fifths of them singletons. The sequenced sample consisted of peripheral blood. The receptors here all came from a man in his sixties with acute or convalescent COVID-19.

The J gene is TRBJ2-1, the V gene TRBV6-5; a possible D gene is TRBD1 (6 bases). The CDR3 is made up of 13 amino acids. Germline V gene sequence: CDR1 MNHEY, CDR2 SVGAGI. V lost 5 bases and J 7 bases, leaving 12 bases between the germline ends. The CDR3 DNA follows: TGTGCCAGCAGTAAACAGGGTGGAAATGAGCAGTTCTTC. Protein sequence: CASSKQGGNEQFF.

The chain is built from TRBV4-1 and TRBJ2-1, with 16 nucleotides matching TRBD2. CDR3 length: 16 amino acids. The germline CDR1 and CDR2 sequences are MGHRA and YSYEKL. The ends lost 3 bases at V and 9 bases at J; junction bases unmatched: 5. The CDR3 loop reads CASSQGLAGGISEQFF. CDR3 in DNA: TGCGCCAGCAGCCAGGGACTAGCGGGGGGGATAAGTGAGCAGTTCTTC.

This clone is deemed medium-sized. The chain couples TRBV7-8 to TRBJ2-1; maybe TRBD2 (5 bases). The CDR3 is 15 residues long. CDR1 SGHVS and CDR2 FQNEAQ come from the germline V gene. Trimming cost V 10 bases and J 0 bases, with 16 bases left between them. DNA for the CDR3: TGTGCCACTCGTGCGGGCGGAGGCTCCTACAATGAGCAGTTCTTC. Amino acids: CATRAGGGSYNEQFF. Full variable domain (outside the CDR3, taken from reference TRBV7-8 and TRBJ2-1): GAGVSQSPRYKVAKRGQDVALRCDPISGHVSLFWYQQALGQGPEFLTYFQNEAQLDKSGLPSDRFFAERPEGSVSTLKIQRTQQEDSAVYLCATRAGGGSYNEQFFGPGTRLTVL.

The rearrangement links TRBV11-2 to TRBJ2-7; TRBD2 matches at 9 bases. CDR1 and CDR2 from the germline V gene are SGHAT and FQNNGV. Trimming at V came to 5 bases and at J to 0 bases, leaving 11 bases not matched to a gene. This CDR3 contains 17 residues. The CDR3 loop is CASSRNLLAGSSYEQYF. CDR3 sequence (DNA): TGTGCCAGCAGCCGAAACCTCCTAGCGGGGAGCTCCTACGAGCAGTACTTC.

The chain combines TRBV9 with TRBJ2-1, with TRBD1 as a possible D gene (7 bases). CDR1 SGDLS and CDR2 YYNGEE come from the germline V gene. The germline V and J ends were trimmed by 0 bases and 4 bases, with 14 bases remaining between them. This CDR3 contains 16 residues. CDR3 coding DNA: TGTGCCAGCAGCGTAGACCCAGGGGGGCATTACAATGAGCAGTTCTTC. This sequence encodes CASSVDPGGHYNEQFF.

J is TRBJ2-2 and V is TRBV2; 10 bases fit TRBD1. The CDR3 loop spans 14 amino acids. Germline assignment: CDR1 SNHLY and CDR2 FYNNEI. The trim removed 6 bases at V and 4 bases at J, leaving 2 bases unmatched. In DNA form, the CDR3 reads TGTGCCAGCAGGGGGACAGGGGCCACCGGGGAGCTGTTTTTT. It translates to CASRGTGATGELFF.

This chain connects TRBV6-2 or TRBV6-3 to TRBJ1-1, with unresolved D. Germline V lookup: CDR1 MNHEY, CDR2 SVGEGT. With 6 bases removed from V and 1 base from J, the gap between germline ends came to 12 bases. The CDR3 has 14 residues. CDR3 loop: CASSELDPNTEAFF. In DNA, the CDR3 is TGTGCCAGCAGCGAGCTAGATCCGAACACTGAAGCTTTCTTT.

This sequence joins TRBV5-6 and TRBJ1-2, with 8 bases lining up with TRBD1. The CDR3 sequence is 15 residues long. Germline trimming cut 0 bases from V and 7 bases from J; bases unmatched to any gene: 8. Germline V CDR1 and CDR2: SGHDT, YYEEEE. The CDR3 here is CASSLAQGGVGGYTF. The CDR3 nucleotides read TGTGCCAGCAGCTTGGCACAGGGGGGTGTGGGTGGCTACACCTTC.

The V and J genes are TRBV19 and TRBJ2-6, with a tentative D call TRBD1 (6 bases). Per germline, CDR1 LNHDA and CDR2 SQIVND (reference sequence). The V end lost 5 bases, the J end lost 2 bases, and 10 bases lay between the germline ends. CDR3 length equals 15 residues. CDR3 loop: CASSQGGTGANVLTF. CDR3 coding DNA: TGTGCCAGTAGTCAAGGGGGTACTGGGGCCAACGTCCTGACTTTC.

The rearrangement uses TRBV2 and TRBJ1-2, with 8 bases aligning to TRBD1. Trimming at V came to 4 bases and at J to 0 bases, leaving 1 base not matched to a gene. The CDR3 sequence is 14 residues long. From germline, CDR1 is SNHLY and CDR2 FYNNEI. DNA of the CDR3: TGTGCCAGCAGTGCGGGACAGGCTAACTATGGCTACACCTTC. Translated: CASSAGQANYGYTF.

The rearrangement links TRBV6-2 or TRBV6-3 to TRBJ2-7; a possible D gene is TRBD2 (6 bases). The CDR3 is 16 residues long. Germline CDR1 is MNHEY and CDR2 is SVGEGT. V lost 2 bases and J 0 bases, leaving 14 bases between the germline ends. For the CDR3, the DNA is TGTGCCAGCAGTTACGGGGATAGGAGGGCCTCCTACGAGCAGTACTTC. It yields the protein CASSYGDRRASYEQYF.

This clone was counted once. The chain uses TRBV19 and TRBJ1-5, with TRBD1 matching over 8 bases. The trim removed 7 bases at V and 5 bases at J, leaving 16 bases unmatched. This CDR3 is built from 17 residues. Per the germline V gene, CDR1 is LNHDA and CDR2 is SQIVND (reference sequence). The CDR3 DNA reads as TGTGCCAGTAAGTCTTCCTGGACAGGGAATCCGTATCAGCCCCAGCATTTT. Translation gives CASKSSWTGNPYQPQHF.

The gene calls are TRBV29-1 and TRBJ1-5; 9 bases match TRBD1. The junction had 12 bases not matched to a gene; V was cut back by 4 bases and J by 2 bases. This CDR3 comprises 17 residues. Germline V CDR1 and CDR2: SQVTM, ANQGSEA. The CDR3 reads CSVGRDRESSGNQPQHF. The CDR3, as DNA: TGCAGCGTTGGCCGGGACAGGGAAAGTAGCGGCAATCAGCCCCAGCATTTT.

This chain uses TRBV19 with TRBJ1-1, with unresolved D. V dropped 4 bases and J dropped 4 bases, with 10 bases sitting between them. Per germline, CDR1 LNHDA and CDR2 SQIVND (reference sequence). The CDR3 runs 13 residues. The CDR3 sequence: CASSKRSITEAFF. The CDR3 DNA is TGTGCCAGTAGTAAACGGTCGATCACTGAAGCTTTCTTT.

The chain couples TRBV4-3 to TRBJ2-1; 9 nucleotides align to TRBD2. The V and J ends lost 0 bases and 7 bases, in that order; junction bases with no gene match: 7. The CDR3 runs to 16 residues. Germline CDR1 LGHNA, CDR2 YSLEER. For the CDR3, the DNA is TGCGCCAGCAGCCAAGATGTAGCGGGAGCGGGTAATGAGCAGTTCTTC. The encoded protein is CASSQDVAGAGNEQFF.

The V call is TRBV6-5, the J call TRBJ2-1; D gene uncertain. The CDR3 totals 11 residues. The V gene lost 6 bases and the J gene lost 3 bases, with 3 bases spanning the gap. Germline V gene data show CDR1 as MNHEY and CDR2 as SVGAGI. In DNA form, the CDR3 reads TGTGCCAGCAGCAACTACAATGAGCAGTTCTTC. Translating gives CASSNYNEQFF.

The chain uses TRBV5-1 and TRBJ1-2; the D gene is possibly TRBD1 (6 bases). Per the germline V gene, CDR1 is SGHRS and CDR2 is YFSETQ. V was shortened by 2 bases and J by 5 bases, with 13 bases between the two germline ends. This CDR3 contains 14 residues. CDR3 in amino acids: CASSFDRMRYGYTF. As DNA, the CDR3 is TGCGCCAGCAGCTTTGACAGGATGCGGTATGGCTACACCTTC.

The chain is built from TRBV19 and TRBJ1-4; TRBD1 is a possible D gene (6 bases). Per germline, CDR1 LNHDA and CDR2 SQIVND (reference sequence). Trimming cost V 1 base and J 7 bases, with 10 bases left between them. This CDR3 region has 14 residues. CDR3 sequence (DNA): TGTGCCAGTAGTATAGCCGGACAGCGTGAAAAACTGTTTTTT. Translation gives CASSIAGQREKLFF. Drawing the rest from reference TRBV19 and TRBJ1-4, the complete variable domain is DGGITQSPKYLFRKEGQNVTLSCEQNLNHDAMYWYRQDPGQGLRLIYYSQIVNDFQKGDIAEGYSVSREKKESFPLTVTSAQKNPTAFYLCASSIAGQREKLFFGSGTQLSVL.

CDR3 nucleotides: TGTGCCAGCAGCCCGGGACAGTTGGCGGAGACCCAGTACTTC. The encoded protein is CASSPGQLAETQYF. The V call is TRBV6-5, the J call TRBJ2-5, with TRBD1 identical over 7 bases. The CDR3 covers 14 residues. The V and J ends lost 6 bases and 5 bases, in that order; junction bases with no gene match: 9. Germline CDR1 reads MNHEY; CDR2 reads SVGAGI.

This rearrangement joins TRBV30 to TRBJ1-2; D is unclear. This CDR3 is built from 11 residues. Trimming removed 5 bases from V and 4 bases from J, with 8 bases in between. Per germline, CDR1 GTSNPN and CDR2 SVGIG (reference sequence). CDR3 nucleotides: TGTGCCTGGGGGAGCATCTATGGCTACACCTTC. This codes for CAWGSIYGYTF.

This sequence joins TRBV29-1 and TRBJ2-7; 8 nucleotides line up with TRBD1. The germline CDR1 and CDR2 sequences are SQVTM and ANQGSEA. Losses at the gene ends were 6 bases for V and 5 bases for J; bases not matched to a gene: 15. CDR3 size: 15 residues. The CDR3 sequence: CSVRILLTGGNEQYF. Here the CDR3 DNA reads TGCAGCGTCCGAATTCTCCTTACAGGGGGAAACGAGCAGTACTTC.

The CDR3 loop reads CASSRGVYGYTF. In DNA, the CDR3 is TGTGCCAGCAGCAGGGGGGTATATGGCTACACCTTC. This chain uses TRBV12-3 or TRBV12-4 with TRBJ1-2; 7 positions agree with TRBD1. This CDR3 is 12 amino acids long. With V trimmed by 6 bases and J by 5 bases, 3 bases remained unmatched.

The genes are TRBV28 and TRBJ2-3, with TRBD2 matching 12 bases. The CDR3 sequence is 15 residues long. V lost 6 bases to trimming and J lost 6 bases; unmatched junction nucleotides: 7. Germline CDR1 reads MDHEN; CDR2 reads SYDVKM. CDR3 loop: CASSQTSGGSDTQYF. CDR3 nucleotide sequence: TGTGCCAGCAGCCAGACTAGCGGGGGTTCTGATACGCAGTATTTT.

This clone was counted between two and nine times. V is TRBV7-9 and J is TRBJ1-6; D is possibly TRBD1 (6 bases). Germline loops: CDR1 SEHNR, CDR2 FQNEAQ (reference sequence). Deletions cut 5 bases from V and 10 bases from J, with 15 bases between. CDR3 length equals 14 residues. CDR3 region: CASSVDSWGSPLHF. The CDR3 bases are TGTGCCAGCAGCGTGGACAGTTGGGGGTCACCCCTCCACTTT.